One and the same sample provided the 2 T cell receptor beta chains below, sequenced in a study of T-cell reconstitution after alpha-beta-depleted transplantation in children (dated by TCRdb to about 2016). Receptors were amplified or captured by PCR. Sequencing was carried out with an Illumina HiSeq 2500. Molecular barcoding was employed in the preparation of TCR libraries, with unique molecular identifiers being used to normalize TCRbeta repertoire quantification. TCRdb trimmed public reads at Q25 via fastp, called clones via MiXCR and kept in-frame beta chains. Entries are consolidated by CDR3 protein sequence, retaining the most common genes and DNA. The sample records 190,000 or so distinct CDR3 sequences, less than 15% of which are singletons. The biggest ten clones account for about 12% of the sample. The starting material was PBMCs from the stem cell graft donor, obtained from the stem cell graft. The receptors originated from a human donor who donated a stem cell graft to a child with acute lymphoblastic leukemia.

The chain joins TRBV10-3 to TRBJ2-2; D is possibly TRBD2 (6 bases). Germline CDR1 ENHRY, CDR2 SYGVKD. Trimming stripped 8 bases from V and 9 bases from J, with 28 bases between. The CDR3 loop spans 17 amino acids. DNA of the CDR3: TGTGCCATCCTTAAAGGAAGGGGCAGCGGAGGGATCAGGGAGCTGTTTTTT. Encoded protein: CAILKGRGSGGIRELFF.

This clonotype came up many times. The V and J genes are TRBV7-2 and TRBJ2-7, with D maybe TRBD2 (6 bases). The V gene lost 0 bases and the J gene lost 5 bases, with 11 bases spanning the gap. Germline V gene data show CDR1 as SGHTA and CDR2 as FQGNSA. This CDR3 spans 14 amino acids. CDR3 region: CASSLAGGRHEQYF. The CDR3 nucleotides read TGTGCCAGCAGCTTAGCCGGGGGAAGGCACGAGCAGTACTTC.